The rows below give T cell receptor beta chains drawn from one sample of a study of PD-1 blockade in classical Hodgkin lymphoma. The repertoire was sequenced with immunoSEQ multiplex PCR; TCRdb's copy has only in-frame clones and lacks some. The repertoire holds 25,000 to 40,000 clones, with roughly 82% as singletons. The sample consisted of peripheral blood mononuclear cells (PBMCs), taken at baseline. These receptors were obtained from a human donor with classical Hodgkin lymphoma. The CDR3 runs from the conserved cysteine through the conserved F or W. A D gene is named only where the DNA matches it firmly. Size tells how often a clone was seen (once, few, many) or the class of an expanded clone, and some rows leave it out.

J gene: TRBJ2-7
V gene: TRBV15
D gene: .
clone size: once
CDR3 protein: CATSRDLGQGYEQYF
CDR3 DNA: TGTGCCACCAGCAGAGATTTGGGGCAGGGCTACGAGCAGTACTTC

J gene: TRBJ2-7
V gene: TRBV27
D gene: .
clone size: .
CDR3 protein: CASRSFGADVRVEQYF
CDR3 DNA: TGTGCCAGCAGATCATTCGGGGCGGATGTGCGGGTCGAGCAGTACTTC

J gene: TRBJ1-1
V gene: TRBV11-3
D gene: .
clone size: .
CDR3 protein: CASSSTRGTEAFF
CDR3 DNA: TGTGCCAGCAGCTCCACCAGGGGCACTGAAGCTTTCTTT

J gene: TRBJ1-2
V gene: TRBV7-2
D gene: .
clone size: .
CDR3 protein: CASSPDYNYGYTF
CDR3 DNA: TGTGCCAGCAGCCCAGACTATAACTATGGCTACACCTTC

J gene: TRBJ1-4
V gene: TRBV4-2
D gene: TRBD1
clone size: .
CDR3 protein: CASSQREGQGGEKLFF
CDR3 DNA: TGTGCCAGCAGCCAAAGGGAGGGACAGGGTGGCGAAAAACTGTTTTTT

J gene: TRBJ2-5
V gene: TRBV7-9
D gene: .
clone size: once
CDR3 protein: CASSLEIGGGTQYF
CDR3 DNA: TGTGCCAGCAGCTTAGAGATAGGAGGGGGGACCCAGTACTTC

J gene: TRBJ2-5
V gene: TRBV19
D gene: TRBD1
clone size: .
CDR3 protein: CASSMGQGPQETQYF
CDR3 DNA: TGTGCCAGTAGTATGGGACAGGGGCCACAAGAGACCCAGTACTTC

J gene: TRBJ2-7
V gene: TRBV7-9
D gene: TRBD1
clone size: .
CDR3 protein: CASSSGTGRTYEQYF
CDR3 DNA: TGTGCCAGCAGCTCTGGGACAGGGCGAACCTACGAGCAGTACTTC

J gene: TRBJ1-6
V gene: TRBV27
D gene: .
clone size: few
CDR3 protein: CASSLQGVPSPLHF
CDR3 DNA: TGTGCCAGCAGTTTACAGGGAGTGCCTTCACCCCTCCACTTT

J gene: TRBJ1-5
V gene: TRBV4-2
D gene: .
clone size: .
CDR3 protein: CASSQDHLGANQPQHF
CDR3 DNA: TGTGCCAGCAGCCAAGATCACTTGGGGGCGAATCAGCCCCAGCATTTT

J gene: TRBJ2-7
V gene: TRBV6-5
D gene: TRBD2
clone size: few
CDR3 protein: CATRREPTSLEQYF
CDR3 DNA: TGTGCCACCAGGCGGGAGCCAACATCCCTCGAGCAGTACTTC

J gene: TRBJ2-1
V gene: TRBV6-6
D gene: .
clone size: .
CDR3 protein: CASSLNNNEQFF
CDR3 DNA: TGTGCCAGCAGTTTAAATAACAATGAGCAGTTCTTC

J gene: TRBJ1-1
V gene: TRBV19
D gene: .
clone size: .
CDR3 protein: CASSIWGGHLEAFF
CDR3 DNA: TGTGCCAGTAGTATTTGGGGGGGGCATTTAGAAGCTTTCTTT

J gene: TRBJ1-6
V gene: TRBV11-1
D gene: TRBD1
clone size: .
CDR3 protein: CASRTGTHSPLHF
CDR3 DNA: TGTGCCAGCAGGACAGGGACCCATTCACCCCTCCACTTT

J gene: TRBJ2-2
V gene: TRBV12-5
D gene: TRBD2
clone size: .
CDR3 protein: CASGLIYSGGSTGELFF
CDR3 DNA: TGTGCTAGTGGTTTGATTTATAGCGGGGGGAGTACCGGGGAGCTGTTTTTT

J gene: TRBJ1-5
V gene: TRBV9
D gene: TRBD1
clone size: once
CDR3 protein: CASSQGTVSNQPQHF
CDR3 DNA: TGTGCCAGCAGCCAGGGGACAGTTAGCAATCAGCCCCAGCATTTT

J gene: TRBJ1-6
V gene: TRBV6-5
D gene: .
clone size: .
CDR3 protein: CASRTPDTNSPLHF
CDR3 DNA: TGTGCCAGCAGAACCCCGGACACGAATTCACCCCTCCACTTT

J gene: TRBJ1-6
V gene: TRBV7-9
D gene: TRBD1
clone size: few
CDR3 protein: CASSSQGAYNSPLHF
CDR3 DNA: TGTGCCAGCAGCTCACAGGGGGCCTATAATTCACCCCTCCACTTT

J gene: TRBJ1-4
V gene: TRBV19
D gene: .
clone size: .
CDR3 protein: CASRLWGEEKLFF
CDR3 DNA: TGTGCCAGTAGATTGTGGGGGGAAGAAAAACTGTTTTTT

J gene: TRBJ1-2
V gene: TRBV5-6
D gene: .
clone size: .
CDR3 protein: CASSLVRHTGHYGYTF
CDR3 DNA: TGTGCCAGCAGCTTGGTTAGGCACACAGGGCACTATGGCTACACCTTC

J gene: TRBJ1-2
V gene: TRBV2
D gene: .
clone size: .
CDR3 protein: CASSEGPRENYGYTF
CDR3 DNA: TGTGCCAGCAGTGAAGGTCCAAGGGAGAACTATGGCTACACCTTC

J gene: TRBJ1-6
V gene: TRBV30
D gene: .
clone size: .
CDR3 protein: CAWKDGEGFFDSPLHF
CDR3 DNA: TGTGCCTGGAAGGACGGCGAGGGTTTTTTCGATTCACCCCTCCACTTT

J gene: TRBJ2-1
V gene: TRBV28
D gene: .
clone size: .
CDR3 protein: CASSLRETEQFF
CDR3 DNA: TGTGCCAGCAGTTTGAGAGAAACTGAGCAGTTCTTC

J gene: TRBJ1-2
V gene: TRBV18
D gene: TRBD1
clone size: .
CDR3 protein: CASSRGFGQGQVGYTF
CDR3 DNA: TGTGCCAGCTCAAGAGGCTTTGGACAGGGGCAGGTTGGCTACACCTTC

J gene: TRBJ2-2
V gene: TRBV6-1
D gene: .
clone size: .
CDR3 protein: CASKWQGYSGELFF
CDR3 DNA: TGTGCCAGCAAATGGCAGGGGTATTCCGGGGAGCTGTTTTTT

J gene: TRBJ1-2
V gene: TRBV5-4
D gene: .
clone size: .
CDR3 protein: CASSLDSRQVGGYTF
CDR3 DNA: TGTGCCAGCAGCTTGGATAGCAGACAGGTGGGAGGCTACACCTTC

J gene: TRBJ2-5
V gene: TRBV19
D gene: .
clone size: .
CDR3 protein: CASSISREETQYF
CDR3 DNA: TGTGCCAGTAGTATATCCAGGGAAGAGACCCAGTACTTC

J gene: TRBJ2-1
V gene: TRBV28
D gene: TRBD2
clone size: .
CDR3 protein: CASRLIAGGPLTYNEQFF
CDR3 DNA: TGTGCCAGCAGATTGATAGCGGGGGGGCCTTTGACATACAATGAGCAGTTCTTC

J gene: TRBJ2-7
V gene: TRBV28
D gene: .
clone size: few
CDR3 protein: CASSKYEQYF
CDR3 DNA: TGTGCCAGCAGTAAATACGAGCAGTACTTC

J gene: TRBJ2-2
V gene: TRBV19
D gene: .
clone size: medium-sized
CDR3 protein: CASSILGRGELFF
CDR3 DNA: TGTGCCAGTAGTATACTAGGGAGGGGGGAGCTGTTTTTT

J gene: TRBJ2-3
V gene: TRBV27
D gene: TRBD2
clone size: .
CDR3 protein: CASSRRLAGGPDTQYF
CDR3 DNA: TGTGCCAGCAGCCGCCGACTAGCGGGGGGACCAGATACGCAGTATTTT

J gene: TRBJ1-6
V gene: TRBV12-5
D gene: .
clone size: .
CDR3 protein: CASGSQGSGSPLHF
CDR3 DNA: TGTGCTAGTGGCTCTCAGGGCTCGGGTTCACCCCTCCACTTT

J gene: TRBJ1-3
V gene: TRBV12-5
D gene: .
clone size: .
CDR3 protein: CASGRGGPSGNTIYF
CDR3 DNA: TGTGCTAGTGGCCGAGGGGGGCCCTCTGGAAACACCATATATTTT

J gene: TRBJ1-6
V gene: TRBV19
D gene: .
clone size: .
CDR3 protein: CASSISVGRRFHSPLHF
CDR3 DNA: TGTGCCAGTAGTATTTCGGTGGGACGGAGATTTCATTCACCCCTCCACTTT

J gene: TRBJ2-7
V gene: TRBV2
D gene: .
clone size: .
CDR3 protein: CASNNPAGGTDEQYF
CDR3 DNA: TGTGCCAGCAACAATCCTGCTGGGGGAACTGACGAGCAGTACTTC

J gene: TRBJ2-1
V gene: TRBV5-1
D gene: TRBD2
clone size: .
CDR3 protein: CASSSYSSGVYNEQFF
CDR3 DNA: TGCGCCAGCAGCTCGTATAGTAGCGGGGTCTACAATGAGCAGTTCTTC

J gene: TRBJ1-3
V gene: TRBV19
D gene: TRBD1
clone size: .
CDR3 protein: CATLDRTYSGNTIYF
CDR3 DNA: TGTGCCACCTTGGACAGGACCTACTCTGGAAACACCATATATTTT

J gene: TRBJ2-5
V gene: TRBV27
D gene: .
clone size: .
CDR3 protein: CASSSPGVYQETQYF
CDR3 DNA: TGTGCCAGCAGTTCACCAGGGGTGTACCAAGAGACCCAGTACTTC

J gene: TRBJ2-5
V gene: TRBV5-1
D gene: TRBD2
clone size: .
CDR3 protein: CASSQMGLVEETQYF
CDR3 DNA: TGCGCCAGCAGCCAAATGGGACTAGTAGAAGAGACCCAGTACTTC

J gene: TRBJ2-2
V gene: TRBV4-3
D gene: TRBD1
clone size: .
CDR3 protein: CASSLQGAGELFF
CDR3 DNA: TGCGCCAGCAGCCTACAGGGGGCCGGGGAGCTGTTTTTT

J gene: TRBJ1-4
V gene: TRBV6-5
D gene: TRBD1
clone size: .
CDR3 protein: CASSSDRATNEKLFF
CDR3 DNA: TGTGCCAGCAGTTCGGACAGGGCAACTAATGAAAAACTGTTTTTT

J gene: TRBJ2-7
V gene: TRBV7-9
D gene: TRBD1
clone size: few
CDR3 protein: CASSLEGGAYEQYF
CDR3 DNA: TGTGCCAGCAGCTTAGAAGGGGGCGCGTACGAGCAGTACTTC

J gene: TRBJ2-7
V gene: TRBV5-1
D gene: TRBD1
clone size: few
CDR3 protein: CASSLSGTGGGEQYF
CDR3 DNA: TGCGCCAGCAGCTTGTCCGGGACAGGGGGCGGCGAGCAGTACTTC

J gene: TRBJ1-5
V gene: TRBV18
D gene: TRBD1
clone size: .
CDR3 protein: CASSPDRFSNQPQHF
CDR3 DNA: TGTGCCAGCTCCCCGGACAGGTTTAGCAATCAGCCCCAGCATTTT

J gene: TRBJ1-4
V gene: TRBV7-6
D gene: TRBD1
clone size: .
CDR3 protein: CASSLGQGPPEKLFF
CDR3 DNA: TGTGCCAGCAGCTTAGGACAGGGTCCACCGGAAAAACTGTTTTTT

J gene: TRBJ2-3
V gene: TRBV6-4
D gene: .
clone size: .
CDR3 protein: CASGEQGSGTQYF
CDR3 DNA: TGTGCCAGCGGGGAACAGGGTTCAGGAACGCAGTATTTT

J gene: TRBJ2-5
V gene: TRBV11-3
D gene: TRBD1
clone size: .
CDR3 protein: CASSLGGQNQETQYF
CDR3 DNA: TGTGCCAGCAGCTTAGGGGGACAGAACCAAGAGACCCAGTACTTC

J gene: TRBJ1-3
V gene: TRBV27
D gene: .
clone size: .
CDR3 protein: CASSLRPRGAGNTIYF
CDR3 DNA: TGTGCCAGCAGTTTACGACCCCGAGGGGCTGGAAACACCATATATTTT

J gene: TRBJ1-5
V gene: TRBV4-3
D gene: TRBD1
clone size: once
CDR3 protein: CASSSPGQDNQPQHF
CDR3 DNA: TGCGCCAGCAGCTCACCGGGACAGGACAATCAGCCCCAGCATTTT

J gene: TRBJ2-7
V gene: TRBV5-1
D gene: .
clone size: .
CDR3 protein: CASNRGGYEQYF
CDR3 DNA: TGCGCCAGCAACAGGGGAGGTTACGAGCAGTACTTC

J gene: TRBJ1-2
V gene: TRBV7-9
D gene: .
clone size: .
CDR3 protein: CASSAEWGGYTF
CDR3 DNA: TGTGCCAGCAGCGCCGAGTGGGGCGGCTACACCTTC

J gene: TRBJ1-6
V gene: TRBV18
D gene: .
clone size: medium-sized
CDR3 protein: CASSPSTVSSPLHF
CDR3 DNA: TGTGCCAGCTCACCTTCCACAGTGAGTTCACCCCTCCACTTT

J gene: TRBJ2-1
V gene: TRBV28
D gene: .
clone size: .
CDR3 protein: CASSQAGGINEQFF
CDR3 DNA: TGTGCCAGCAGTCAGGCCGGGGGAATCAATGAGCAGTTCTTC

J gene: TRBJ1-3
V gene: TRBV18
D gene: .
clone size: .
CDR3 protein: CASSPGQPSSGNTIYF
CDR3 DNA: TGTGCCAGCTCACCCGGACAGCCAAGCTCTGGAAACACCATATATTTT

J gene: TRBJ1-2
V gene: TRBV11-1
D gene: TRBD1
clone size: once
CDR3 protein: CASSSTGPYGYTF
CDR3 DNA: TGTGCCAGCAGCTCGACAGGGCCCTATGGCTACACCTTC

J gene: TRBJ1-5
V gene: TRBV5-1
D gene: .
clone size: .
CDR3 protein: CASSPGTVNQPQHF
CDR3 DNA: TGCGCCAGCAGCCCCGGGACCGTTAATCAGCCCCAGCATTTT

J gene: TRBJ1-6
V gene: TRBV19
D gene: .
clone size: .
CDR3 protein: CASSTVGSPLHF
CDR3 DNA: TGTGCCAGTAGTACCGTGGGATCACCCCTCCACTTT